Sequencing of this T cell receptor delta chain was carried out in a study of Vδ1+ human thymocytes. The template was reverse-transcribed extracted RNA. CDR3 amplicons came from multiplex PCR with pooled V-gene forward and constant-region reverse primers. TCRdb reanalysed the multiplex PCR reads via CATT. Of 80,000 or so delta-chain clones listed, around 32% were seen once; the top ten hold over 0.2%. This CDR3 contains 20 residues. Germline-derived CDR1 and CDR2 are TSWWSYY and QGS. With V trimmed by 1 base and J by 3 bases, 14 bases remained unmatched. General study results and limits: Highly polyclonal TRG and TRD repertoires with Gaussian CDR3 length distributions appeared in thymus. Thymic delta-chain repertoires held 20% to 25% Vdelta2 sequences and few Vdelta3, despite high sort purity. TRD repertoires were essentially private, unlike widely shared TRG clonotypes.

This clone was picked up a small number of times. Its antigen is not identified. The clonotype was recovered from a boy under three years old who had congenital heart surgery. This sequence joins TRDV1 and TRDJ1; 13 nucleotides match TRDD3. Material for sequencing was Vdelta1+ gamma-delta thymocytes from the thymus. The sample's subset: FACS-sorted CD3+ TCRalphabeta- TCRVdelta1+ TCRVdelta2- thymocytes. DNA for the CDR3: TGTGCTCTTGGGGAACCCCACTATCCTGTTACTGGGGGATACGCCGATAAACTCATCTTT. Translation gives CALGEPHYPVTGGYADKLIF.